This TCR beta chain stems from a study of blood T cell repertoires in COVID-19. Study details: From T cells, B-cell-depleted T cells, or PBMCs came the material, which was cDNA or gDNA.

Recruits, aged about 18 to 95 years, lived in around 24 US areas. Recovery meant two consecutive negative NP/OP PCR tests, professional clearance, or resolved symptoms. The V and J ends lost 4 bases and 3 bases, in that order; junction bases with no gene match: 6. The CDR3 is 15 amino acids. CDR1 LGHDT and CDR2 YNNKEL come from the germline V gene (reference sequence). Authors' data handling: Amplifying reference gene primers gave estimates of nucleated cell counts. TCRdb's table, derived via immunoSEQ multiplex PCR, lists solely in-frame clones and lacks some. The V and J calls and clone size come from that table; D and trimming were worked out from the DNA. The sample includes 200,000 or so clones, 88% seen only once; the top ten take approximately 2.7%.

The chain carries TRBV3-1 (or the pseudogene TRBV3-2) and TRBJ2-3, with TRBD2 matching 8 bases. Material for sequencing was PBMCs or T cells enriched from blood (not recorded which). This clonotype was obtained from a woman in her 30s who had recovered from COVID-19. This chain's CDR3 is CASSLPGGGTDTQYF. CDR3 sequence (DNA): TGTGCCAGCAGCCTACCCGGCGGGGGGACAGATACGCAGTATTTT.